This T cell receptor (beta chain) derives from a study of cytomegalovirus exposure and HLA in healthy donors. Both 60 Vbeta primers and 13 Jbeta primers went into the PCR. Original analysis: In a later analysis, 10 million to 11 million of 60 million to 80 million unique beta chains occurred in at least two donors. Using immunoSEQ multiplex PCR, the repertoire was profiled, and TCRdb retains in-frame clones only, with some absent. V and J calls and clone size are as listed in that table; D and trimming were resolved from the DNA. The sample has 72,000 or so clones; 74% are singletons. The TCR was taken from a human donor in good health. What was sequenced was PBMCs.

CDR3 in amino acids: CASRGTSLGFYTF. The DNA of the CDR3 is TGTGCCAGCAGGGGGACATCCTTGGGTTTCTACACCTTC. The chain couples TRBV28 to TRBJ1-2; tentative D call: TRBD1 (6 bases). Trimming shortened V by 6 bases and J by 10 bases, and 18 bases separated the two germline ends. Germline loops: CDR1 MDHEN, CDR2 SYDVKM. CDR3 size: 13 residues.